This T cell receptor beta chain was obtained from a study of draining lymph node invasion in breast cancer (TCRdb year 2020). For context, the study as a whole: Across breast cancer tissues, a separate targeted assay used bulk TCR-beta CDR3 sequencing to compare sorted memory regulatory T cells with memory conventional CD4 T cells. Lymph nodes from about five patients were covered by the separate targeted TCR sequencing, and for three of those patients the primary tumors were sequenced as well. Each patient contributed matched non-invaded and tumor-invaded tumor-draining lymph nodes plus the primary tumor, profiled for both Treg and Tconv subsets.

Overall study outcomes, separate from this receptor: In the targeted TCR-seq data, Tregs appeared to be more clonally expanded than Tconvs in all tissues, and lower diversity was found for both subsets in tumor than in lymph nodes. Some of the top 100 tumor clones were detected in invaded and non-invaded nodes, and this detection was taken to suggest recirculation between tumor and draining nodes. Within each tissue, roughly 13-22% of Treg TCRs were also found among Tconvs, a result interpreted as suggesting peripheral Treg induction. Shared TCRs between Treg and Tconv subsets were considered suggestive but not proof of common clonal origin. The tumor top-100 clone tracking analysis was possible in only two patients. The data could not resolve whether Treg conversion took place in a given organ or whether converted Tregs recirculated between nodes and tumor.

Libraries were made using bulk RNA-seq. TCRdb names Illumina HiSeq 2500 as the instrument used. Per the authors' processing: For the separate targeted TCR-seq dataset, CDR3 sequences were extracted and quantified from raw reads using MiXCR version 2.1.5 with default parameters. In the separate targeted TCR-seq dataset, TCR-beta clones were defined by the combination of V gene, J gene and CDR3 sequence. For the separate targeted TCR-seq dataset, clones with fewer than three counts were filtered out, after which only the 90% most strongly expressed clones in each sample were kept. The separate targeted TCR-seq dataset calculated Treg-Tconv overlap for each tissue as the number of shared clones divided by the total number of Treg clones, multiplied by 100. TCRdb's own reprocessing of the public reads used fastp at Q25 and MiXCR and kept productive beta chains. Each entry merges the rows of one CDR3 protein and shows their most common DNA and genes. TCRdb assigned the V and J calls; the authors' analysis was not used. Within this sample are fewer than 1,500 distinct CDR3 sequences, with 55% to 75% of them counted one time only. Around 7.8% of the sample is in the top ten clones.

This clonotype was recorded a few times. The specificity of this receptor is unknown. Within one base of it there is no much larger clone, and no base qualities were kept. Including cysteine and phenylalanine, the CDR3 has 14 amino acids. The kept DNA is CDR3 alone, 42 bases in frame from the first base. Reading the germline V gene (reference sequence) gives CDR1 LGHDT and CDR2 YNNKEL. The germline ends are 14 bases apart after V is trimmed by 4 bases and J by 5 bases. CD4+ CD45RA- CD25- cells were sorted as memory conventional CD4 T cells. T cells were pre-enriched with a Miltenyi Pan T Cell isolation kit before staining and sorting. Immunohistochemistry for estrogen receptor, progesterone receptor, HER2 and Ki-67 was used to characterize the primary tumors. Fresh surgical tissue was processed within a few hours after surgery by being cut into small fragments. The tissue fragments were enzymatically digested with Liberase TL plus DNase for about 21 minutes and then passed through a 40-micrometer strainer. Sorting used a BD FACS Aria II with roughly 96-99% purity, after DAPI live/dead staining. Sorted cells were lysed in TCL buffer and RNA was purified with a Norgen Single Cell RNA purification kit including DNase treatment.

This receptor chain uses TRBV3-1 and TRBJ1-2; TRBD1 is a weak D gene call, 5 bases matching. The specimen was sorted memory CD4+ effector T cells from the tumor. The sample's cell subset or site, from its label and the paper: CD45RA-negative sorted CD4+ T cells (memory Tconv or effector/memory Treg). The receptor was derived from a female donor with luminal breast cancer. The CDR3 reads as follows: CASSPTRGGYGYTF. In nucleotides, the sequence is TGTGCCAGCAGCCCAACCCGGGGGGGATATGGCTACACCTTC.